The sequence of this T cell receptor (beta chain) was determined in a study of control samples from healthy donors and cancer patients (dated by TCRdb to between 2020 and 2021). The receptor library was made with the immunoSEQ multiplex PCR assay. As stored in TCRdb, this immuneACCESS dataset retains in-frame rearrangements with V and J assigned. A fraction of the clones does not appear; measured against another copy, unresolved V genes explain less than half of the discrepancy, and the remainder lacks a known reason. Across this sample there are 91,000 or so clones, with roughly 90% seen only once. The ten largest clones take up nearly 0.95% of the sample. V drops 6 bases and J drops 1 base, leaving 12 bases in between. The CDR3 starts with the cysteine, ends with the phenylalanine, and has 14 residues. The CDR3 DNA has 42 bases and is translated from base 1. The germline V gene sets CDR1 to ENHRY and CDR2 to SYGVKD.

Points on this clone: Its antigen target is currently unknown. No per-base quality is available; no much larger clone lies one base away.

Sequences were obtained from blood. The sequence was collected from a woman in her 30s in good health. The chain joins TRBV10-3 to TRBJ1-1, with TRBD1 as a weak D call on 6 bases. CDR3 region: CAIRRGEQNTEAFF. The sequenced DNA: TGTGCCATCAGGAGGGGGGAGCAGAACACTGAAGCTTTCTTT.